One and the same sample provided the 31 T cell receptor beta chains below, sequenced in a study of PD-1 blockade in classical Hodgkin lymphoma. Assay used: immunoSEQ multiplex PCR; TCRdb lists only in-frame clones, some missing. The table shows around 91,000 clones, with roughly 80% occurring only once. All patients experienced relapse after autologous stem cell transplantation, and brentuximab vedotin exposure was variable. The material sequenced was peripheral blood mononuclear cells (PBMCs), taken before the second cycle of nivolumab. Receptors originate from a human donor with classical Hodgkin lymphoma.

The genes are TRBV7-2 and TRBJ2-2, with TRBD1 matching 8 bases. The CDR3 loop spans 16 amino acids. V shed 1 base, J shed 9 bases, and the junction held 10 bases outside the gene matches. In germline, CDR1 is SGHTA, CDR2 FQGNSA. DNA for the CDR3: TGTGCCAGCAGCTTAGGGTCCGACAGGGGAACACGGGAGCTGTTTTTT. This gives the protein CASSLGSDRGTRELFF.

CDR3 bases: TGTGCCAGCTCACCACCAGGGCTGCGCAATGAAAAACTGTTTTTT. Its translation: CASSPPGLRNEKLFF. The chain recombines TRBV18 with TRBJ1-4; the D is unclear. The CDR3 contains 15 residues. Germline loops: CDR1 KGHSH, CDR2 LQKENI. V was trimmed by 0 bases and J by 5 bases, leaving 10 bases between them. The full variable domain, completed using reference TRBV18 and TRBJ1-4, is NAGVMQNPRHLVRRRGQEARLRCSPMKGHSHVYWYRQLPEEGLKFMVYLQKENIIDESGMPKERFSAEFPKEGPSILRIQQVVRGDSAAYFCASSPPGLRNEKLFFGSGTQLSVL.

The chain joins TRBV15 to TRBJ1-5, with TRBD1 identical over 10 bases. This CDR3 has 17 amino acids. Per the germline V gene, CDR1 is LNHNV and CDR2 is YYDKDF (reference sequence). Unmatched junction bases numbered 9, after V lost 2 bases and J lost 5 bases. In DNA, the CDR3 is TGTGCCACCAGCAGATTGACGGGACAGGGGTTGCATCAGCCCCAGCATTTT. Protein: CATSRLTGQGLHQPQHF.

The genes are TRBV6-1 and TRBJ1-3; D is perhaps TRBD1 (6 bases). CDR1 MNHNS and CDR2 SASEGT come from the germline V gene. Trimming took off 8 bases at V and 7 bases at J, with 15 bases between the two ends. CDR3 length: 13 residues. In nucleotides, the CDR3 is TGTGCCAGCGCCGTTGTAGGGGGGAACACCATATATTTT. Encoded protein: CASAVVGGNTIYF.

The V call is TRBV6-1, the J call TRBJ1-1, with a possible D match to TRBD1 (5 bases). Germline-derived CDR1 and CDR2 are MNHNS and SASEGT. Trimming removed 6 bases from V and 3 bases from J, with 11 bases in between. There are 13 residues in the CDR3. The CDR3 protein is CASSAGYDTEAFF. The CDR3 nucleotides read TGTGCCAGCAGCGCAGGGTATGACACTGAAGCTTTCTTT.

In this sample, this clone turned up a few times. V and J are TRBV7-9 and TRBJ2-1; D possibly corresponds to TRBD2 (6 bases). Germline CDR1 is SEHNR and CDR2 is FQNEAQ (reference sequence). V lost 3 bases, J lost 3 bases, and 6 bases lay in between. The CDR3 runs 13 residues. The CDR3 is CASSFGGYNEQFF. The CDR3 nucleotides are TGTGCCAGCAGCTTCGGGGGCTACAATGAGCAGTTCTTC.

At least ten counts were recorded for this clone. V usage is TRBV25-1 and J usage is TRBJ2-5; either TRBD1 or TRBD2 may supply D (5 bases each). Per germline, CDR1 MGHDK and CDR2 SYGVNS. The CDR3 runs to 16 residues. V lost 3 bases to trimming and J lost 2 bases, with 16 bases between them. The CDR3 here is CASSEGTGREQETQYF. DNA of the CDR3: TGTGCCAGCAGTGAGGGGACCGGACGGGAACAAGAGACCCAGTACTTC. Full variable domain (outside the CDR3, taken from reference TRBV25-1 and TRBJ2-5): EADIYQTPRYLVIGTGKKITLECSQTMGHDKMYWYQQDPGMELHLIHYSYGVNSTEKGDLSSESTVSRIRTEHFPLTLESARPSHTSQYLCASSEGTGREQETQYFGPGTRLLVL.

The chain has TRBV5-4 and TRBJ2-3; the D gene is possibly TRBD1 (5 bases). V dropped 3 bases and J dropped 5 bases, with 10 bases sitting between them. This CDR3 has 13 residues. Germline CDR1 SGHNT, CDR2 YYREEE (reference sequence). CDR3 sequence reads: CASSSPTEDTQYF. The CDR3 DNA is TGTGCCAGCAGCTCGCCGACAGAAGATACGCAGTATTTT.

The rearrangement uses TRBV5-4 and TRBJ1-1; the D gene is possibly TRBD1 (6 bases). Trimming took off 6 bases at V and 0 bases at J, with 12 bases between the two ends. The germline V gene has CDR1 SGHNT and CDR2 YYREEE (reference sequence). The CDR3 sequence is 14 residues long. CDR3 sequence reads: CASTLDSLNTEAFF. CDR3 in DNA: TGTGCCAGCACCCTGGACAGTTTGAACACTGAAGCTTTCTTT.

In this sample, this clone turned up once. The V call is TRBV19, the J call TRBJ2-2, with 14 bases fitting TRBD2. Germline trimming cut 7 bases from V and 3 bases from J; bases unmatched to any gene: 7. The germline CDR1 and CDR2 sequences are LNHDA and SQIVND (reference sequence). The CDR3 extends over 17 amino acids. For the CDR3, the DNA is TGTGCCAGTACCAAAAGGGGACTAGCGGGAGACACCGGGGAGCTGTTTTTT. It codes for CASTKRGLAGDTGELFF.

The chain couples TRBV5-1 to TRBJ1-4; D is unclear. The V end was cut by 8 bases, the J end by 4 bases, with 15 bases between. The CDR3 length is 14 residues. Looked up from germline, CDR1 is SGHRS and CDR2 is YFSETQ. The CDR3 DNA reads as TGCGCCAGTAAACGGGGAGCAGGTAATGAAAAACTGTTTTTT. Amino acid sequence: CASKRGAGNEKLFF.

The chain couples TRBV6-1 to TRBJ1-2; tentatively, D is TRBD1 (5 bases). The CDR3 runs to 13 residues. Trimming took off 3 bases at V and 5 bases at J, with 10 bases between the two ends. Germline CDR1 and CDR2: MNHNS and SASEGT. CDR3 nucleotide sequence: TGTGCCAGCAGTGAGGGACGTCCGTATGGCTACACCTTC. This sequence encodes CASSEGRPYGYTF.

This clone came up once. In DNA form, the CDR3 reads TGTGCCAGCAGTTACCAACAGGGAACCAAAAACATTCAGTACTTC. Amino acid sequence: CASSYQQGTKNIQYF. V is TRBV6-5 and J is TRBJ2-4, with a possible D match to TRBD1 (6 bases). Germline V gives CDR1 MNHEY, CDR2 SVGAGI. The CDR3 has 15 amino acids. V shed 2 bases and J shed 2 bases, with 10 bases lying between them.

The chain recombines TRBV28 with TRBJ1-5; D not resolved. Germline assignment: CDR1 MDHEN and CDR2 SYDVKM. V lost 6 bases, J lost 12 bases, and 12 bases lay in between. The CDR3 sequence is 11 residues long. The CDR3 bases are TGTGCCAGCAGCCTAGACGGCGACCAGCATTTT. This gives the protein CASSLDGDQHF.

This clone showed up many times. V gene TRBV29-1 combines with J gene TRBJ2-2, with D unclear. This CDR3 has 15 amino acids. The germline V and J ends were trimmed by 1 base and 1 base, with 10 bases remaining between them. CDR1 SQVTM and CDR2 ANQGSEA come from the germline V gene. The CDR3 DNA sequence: TGCAGCGTTGAAGGTAGCCAATTGAACACCGGGGAGCTGTTTTTT. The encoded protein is CSVEGSQLNTGELFF.

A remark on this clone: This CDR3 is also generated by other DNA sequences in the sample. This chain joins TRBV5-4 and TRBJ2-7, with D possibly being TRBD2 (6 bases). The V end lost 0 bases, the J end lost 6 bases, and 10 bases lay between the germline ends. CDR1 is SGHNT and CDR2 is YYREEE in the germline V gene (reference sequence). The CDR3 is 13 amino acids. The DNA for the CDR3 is TGTGCCAGCAGCTTGGTGGGAGGCGGCGAGCAGTACTTC. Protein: CASSLVGGGEQYF.

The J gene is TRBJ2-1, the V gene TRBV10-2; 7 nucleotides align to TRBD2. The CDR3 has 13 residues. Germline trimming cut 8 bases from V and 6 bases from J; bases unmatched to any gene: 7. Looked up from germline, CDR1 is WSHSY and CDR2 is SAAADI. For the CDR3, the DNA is TGCGCCAGCCTCGTAGGCGGGGGCAATGAGCAGTTCTTC. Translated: CASLVGGGNEQFF.

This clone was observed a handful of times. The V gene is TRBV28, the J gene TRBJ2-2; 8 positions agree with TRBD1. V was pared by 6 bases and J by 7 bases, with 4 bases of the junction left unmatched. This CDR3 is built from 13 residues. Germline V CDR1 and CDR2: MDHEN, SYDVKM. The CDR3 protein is CASRDRVGGELFF. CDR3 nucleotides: TGTGCCAGCAGGGACAGGGTAGGCGGGGAGCTGTTTTTT.

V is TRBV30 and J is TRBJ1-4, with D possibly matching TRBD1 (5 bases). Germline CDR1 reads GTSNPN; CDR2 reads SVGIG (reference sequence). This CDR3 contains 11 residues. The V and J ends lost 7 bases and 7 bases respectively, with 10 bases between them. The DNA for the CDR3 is TGTGCCTCCCGGGACCTTGAAAAACTGTTTTTT. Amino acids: CASRDLEKLFF.

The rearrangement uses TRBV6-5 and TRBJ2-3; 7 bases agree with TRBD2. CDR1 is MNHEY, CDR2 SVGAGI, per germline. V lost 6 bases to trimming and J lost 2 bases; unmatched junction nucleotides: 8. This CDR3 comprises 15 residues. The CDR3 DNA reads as TGTGCCAGCAGAGGATCTAGCGGTCACACAGATACGCAGTATTTT. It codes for CASRGSSGHTDTQYF.

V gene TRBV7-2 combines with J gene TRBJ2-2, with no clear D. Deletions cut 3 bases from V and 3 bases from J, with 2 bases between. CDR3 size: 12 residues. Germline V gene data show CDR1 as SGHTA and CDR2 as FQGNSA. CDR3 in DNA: TGTGCCAGCAGCTTTGACACCGGGGAGCTGTTTTTT. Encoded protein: CASSFDTGELFF.

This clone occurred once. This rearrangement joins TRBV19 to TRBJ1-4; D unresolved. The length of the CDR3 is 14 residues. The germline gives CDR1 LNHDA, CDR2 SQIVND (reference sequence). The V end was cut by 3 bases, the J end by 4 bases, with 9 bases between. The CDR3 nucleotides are TGTGCCAGTAGTATGAGGCCTGTTAATGAAAAACTGTTTTTT. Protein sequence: CASSMRPVNEKLFF.

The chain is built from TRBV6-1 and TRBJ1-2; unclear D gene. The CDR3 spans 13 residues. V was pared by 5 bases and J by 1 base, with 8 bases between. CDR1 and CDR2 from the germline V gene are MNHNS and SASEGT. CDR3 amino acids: CASSLEDNYGYTF. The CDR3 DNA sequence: TGTGCCAGCAGTCTGGAGGATAACTATGGCTACACCTTC.

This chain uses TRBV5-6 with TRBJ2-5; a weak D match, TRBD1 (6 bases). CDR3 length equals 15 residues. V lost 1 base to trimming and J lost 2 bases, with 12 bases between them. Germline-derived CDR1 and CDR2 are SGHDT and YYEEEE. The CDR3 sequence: CASSLRTGQQETQYF. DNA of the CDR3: TGTGCCAGCAGCTTGCGCACAGGGCAACAAGAGACCCAGTACTTC.

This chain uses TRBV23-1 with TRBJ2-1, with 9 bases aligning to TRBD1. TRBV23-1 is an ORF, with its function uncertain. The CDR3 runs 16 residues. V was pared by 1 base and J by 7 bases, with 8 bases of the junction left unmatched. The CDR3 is CASSQFKGQGQNEQFF. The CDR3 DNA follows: TGCGCCAGCAGTCAATTTAAGGGACAGGGACAAAATGAGCAGTTCTTC.

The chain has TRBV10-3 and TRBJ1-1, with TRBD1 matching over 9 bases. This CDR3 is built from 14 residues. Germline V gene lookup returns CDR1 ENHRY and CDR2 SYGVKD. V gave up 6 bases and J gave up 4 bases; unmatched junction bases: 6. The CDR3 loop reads CAIRGQGQGTEAFF. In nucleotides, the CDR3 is TGTGCCATCAGGGGACAGGGTCAGGGCACTGAAGCTTTCTTT.

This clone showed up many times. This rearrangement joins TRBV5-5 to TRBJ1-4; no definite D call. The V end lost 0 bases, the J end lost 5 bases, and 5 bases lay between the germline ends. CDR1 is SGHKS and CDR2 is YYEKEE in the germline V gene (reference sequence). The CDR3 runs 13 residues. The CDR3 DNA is TGTGCCAGCAGCTTGGCCCAGAATGAAAAACTGTTTTTT. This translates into CASSLAQNEKLFF.

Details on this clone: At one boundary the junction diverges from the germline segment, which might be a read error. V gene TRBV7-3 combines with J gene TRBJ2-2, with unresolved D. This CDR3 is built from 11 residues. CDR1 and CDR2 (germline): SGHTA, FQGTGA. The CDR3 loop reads CASSNTGELFF. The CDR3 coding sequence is TGTGCCAGCAGTAACACGGGGGAGCTGTTTTTT. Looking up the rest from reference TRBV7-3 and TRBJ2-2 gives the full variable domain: GAGVSQTPSNKVTEKGKYVELRCDPISGHTALYWYRQSLGQGPEFLIYFQGTGAADDSGLPNDRFFAVRPEGSVSTLKIQRTERGDSAVYLCASSNTGELFFGEGSRLTVL.

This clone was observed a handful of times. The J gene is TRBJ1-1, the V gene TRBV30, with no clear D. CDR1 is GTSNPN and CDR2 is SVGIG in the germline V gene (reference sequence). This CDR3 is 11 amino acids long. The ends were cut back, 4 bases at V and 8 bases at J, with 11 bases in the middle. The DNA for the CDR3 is TGTGCCTGGAAGACGGCTCTGGAAGCTTTCTTT. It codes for CAWKTALEAFF.

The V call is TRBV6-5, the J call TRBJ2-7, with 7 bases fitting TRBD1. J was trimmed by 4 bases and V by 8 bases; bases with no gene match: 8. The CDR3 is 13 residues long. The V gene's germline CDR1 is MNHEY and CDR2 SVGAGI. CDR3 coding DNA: TGTGCCAGCCAACCAGGGGGTCGGTACGAGCAGTACTTC. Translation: CASQPGGRYEQYF.

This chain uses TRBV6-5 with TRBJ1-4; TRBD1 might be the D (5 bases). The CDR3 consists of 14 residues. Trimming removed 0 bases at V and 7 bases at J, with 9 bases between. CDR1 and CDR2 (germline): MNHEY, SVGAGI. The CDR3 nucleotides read TGTGCCAGCAGTTACTCAGTCGGGGGTGAAAAACTGTTTTTT. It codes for CASSYSVGGEKLFF.